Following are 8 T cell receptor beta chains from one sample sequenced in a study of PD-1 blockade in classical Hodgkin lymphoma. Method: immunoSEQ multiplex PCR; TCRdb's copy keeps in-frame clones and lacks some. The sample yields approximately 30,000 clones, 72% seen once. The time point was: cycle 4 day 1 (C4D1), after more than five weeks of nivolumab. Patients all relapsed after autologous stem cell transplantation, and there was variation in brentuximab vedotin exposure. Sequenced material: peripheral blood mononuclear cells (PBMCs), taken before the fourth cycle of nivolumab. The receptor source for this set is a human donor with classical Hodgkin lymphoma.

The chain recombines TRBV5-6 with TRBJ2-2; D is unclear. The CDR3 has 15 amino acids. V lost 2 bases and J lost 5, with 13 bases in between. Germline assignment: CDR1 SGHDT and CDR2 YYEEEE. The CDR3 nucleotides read TGTGCCAGCAGCTTCCCAACGACTGGGACCGGGGAGCTGTTTTTT. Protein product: CASSFPTTGTGELFF.

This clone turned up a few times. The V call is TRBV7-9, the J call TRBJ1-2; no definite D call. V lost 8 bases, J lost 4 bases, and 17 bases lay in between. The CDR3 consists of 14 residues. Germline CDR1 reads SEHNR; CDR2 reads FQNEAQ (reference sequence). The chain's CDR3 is CASPRAGSSYGYTF. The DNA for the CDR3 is TGTGCCAGCCCGAGGGCCGGTTCGAGCTATGGCTACACCTTC.

In DNA form, the CDR3 reads TGCGCCAGCAGGTTAGCAAGACAGGGGGGCGAGCAGTACTTC. It encodes CASRLARQGGEQYF. The chain is built from TRBV10-2 and TRBJ2-7; 9 positions agree with TRBD1. The CDR3 loop spans 14 amino acids. Germline V gives CDR1 WSHSY, CDR2 SAAADI. The V and J ends lost 6 bases and 6 bases, in that order; junction bases with no gene match: 9.

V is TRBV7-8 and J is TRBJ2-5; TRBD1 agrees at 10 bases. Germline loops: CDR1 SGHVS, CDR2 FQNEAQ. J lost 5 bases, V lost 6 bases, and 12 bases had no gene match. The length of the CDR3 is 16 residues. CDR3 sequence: CASSPAGTGEEETQYF. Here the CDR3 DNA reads TGTGCCAGCAGTCCGGCCGGGACAGGGGAAGAGGAGACCCAGTACTTC.

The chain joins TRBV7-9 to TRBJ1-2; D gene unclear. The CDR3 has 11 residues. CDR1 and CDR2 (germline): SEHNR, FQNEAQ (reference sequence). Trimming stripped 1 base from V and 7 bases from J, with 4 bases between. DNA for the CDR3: TGTGCCAGCAGCTTAGTTGCTGGCTACACCTTC. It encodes CASSLVAGYTF.

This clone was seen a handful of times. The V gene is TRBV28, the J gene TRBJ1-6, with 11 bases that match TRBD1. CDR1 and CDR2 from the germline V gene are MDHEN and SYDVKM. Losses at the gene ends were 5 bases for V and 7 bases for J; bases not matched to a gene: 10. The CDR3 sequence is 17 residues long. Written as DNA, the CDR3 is TGTGCCAGCAGTCCCTCCCGTGGGACAGGGGGAAATTCACCCCTCCACTTT. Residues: CASSPSRGTGGNSPLHF.

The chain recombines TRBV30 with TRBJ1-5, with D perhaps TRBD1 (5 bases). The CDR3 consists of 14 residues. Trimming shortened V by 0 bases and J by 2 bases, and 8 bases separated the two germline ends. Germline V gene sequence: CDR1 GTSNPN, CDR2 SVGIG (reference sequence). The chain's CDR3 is CAWSVQVGNQPQHF. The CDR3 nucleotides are TGTGCCTGGAGTGTACAGGTAGGCAATCAGCCCCAGCATTTT.

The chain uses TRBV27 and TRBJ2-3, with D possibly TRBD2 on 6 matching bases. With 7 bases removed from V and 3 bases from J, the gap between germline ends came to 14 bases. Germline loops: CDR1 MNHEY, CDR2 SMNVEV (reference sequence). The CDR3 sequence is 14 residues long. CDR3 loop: CASKGLPKTDTQYF. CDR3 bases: TGTGCCAGCAAGGGACTGCCAAAAACAGATACGCAGTATTTT.